The 2 T cell receptor beta chains reported below all come from one sample, sequenced in a study of post-analysis software for immune sequencing data. Their antigen targets remain unknown. Unique molecular identifiers featured in each of the TCR beta cDNA libraries. Using its own MiXCR run on the PCR reads, TCRdb lists one record per CDR3 protein. This sample carries 350,000 to 500,000 distinct CDR3 sequences, 39% of them seen once, and the ten largest clones take around 8%. Study results and limitations: Patients used five TRBV segments, including TRBV5-6, TRBV5-1 and TRBV20-1, more often than controls.

Sequencing was performed on blood. The source of these receptors is a girl aged 2 to 9 with multiple sclerosis.

This clonotype appeared a few times. CDR3 in amino acids: CASSPRWTGGLAGPSLAKNIQYF. Written as DNA, the CDR3 is TGTGCCAGCAGCCCCAGATGGACAGGGGGTCTAGCGGGACCTTCTCTAGCCAAAAACATTCAGTACTTC. The chain couples TRBV3-1 to TRBJ2-4; D might be TRBD1 (10 bases). The CDR3 is 23 residues long. The V gene lost 4 bases and the J gene lost 0 bases, with 34 bases spanning the gap. Germline V gene data show CDR1 as LGHDT and CDR2 as YNNKEL (reference sequence). The entire variable domain, with the rest obtained from reference TRBV3-1 and TRBJ2-4, is as follows: DTAVSQTPKYLVTQMGNDKSIKCEQNLGHDTMYWYKQDSKKFLKIMFSYNNKELIINETVPNRFSPKSPDKAHLNLHINSLELGDSAVYFCASSPRWTGGLAGPSLAKNIQYFGAGTRLSVL.

The gene calls are TRBV20-1 and TRBJ2-3; D gene uncertain. The CDR3 totals 12 residues. V lost 5 bases and J 2 bases, leaving 8 bases between the germline ends. From germline, CDR1 is DFQATT and CDR2 SNEGSKA (reference sequence). CDR3 loop: CSAPQTTDTQYF. For the CDR3, the DNA is TGCAGTGCTCCCCAAACCACAGATACGCAGTATTTT.